Included here is one T cell receptor (beta chain) sequence, with context. Which antigen it targets is not known. Per-base quality was not reported, and no clone a single base away is much larger than it. This specimen belongs to a study of technical replicates of blood from several donors (dated by TCRdb to the late 2010s). The CDR3 numbers 14 residues from cysteine through phenylalanine. Left in the record is the CDR3 DNA by itself, 42 bases read in frame from the first base. The germline V gene provides CDR1 MGHDK and CDR2 SYGVNS. The V and J ends are trimmed by 5 bases and 2 bases, leaving 10 bases between them. The method behind the library was the immunoSEQ multiplex PCR assay. TCRdb limited this immuneACCESS table to in-frame rearrangements with V and J called. A share of clones is missing; checked studies link under half to unresolved V genes, and the rest is unexplained. The sample data list around 63,000 clones, and 95% to 98% of these were observed just once. About 0.16% of the sample goes to the ten largest clones.

The sequence was obtained from a human donor in good health. The sample taken for sequencing was T cells isolated from PBMCs. The chain was built from TRBV25-1 and TRBJ2-1, with the D gene too uncertain to name. The DNA is TGTGCCAGCAGTCTTCGCGGTCCCTACAATGAGCAGTTCTTC. The encoded protein is CASSLRGPYNEQFF.